This T cell receptor beta chain derives from a study of monozygotic twins with inflammatory bowel disease. The study, taken as a whole, reports: Immunosuppressive treatments were not uniform, and this may have added variability to patient repertoires.

Molecular identifiers with 6-nucleotide sample barcodes were added during cDNA synthesis via template switching. No DNA is given; TCRdb re-called the 5' RACE reads and lists each CDR3 protein once. Recorded for this sample: approximately 400,000 distinct CDR3 sequences. Note on this clonotype: The antigen is unknown.

The CDR3 runs to 13 residues. Per the germline V gene, CDR1 is SGHTA and CDR2 is FQGNSA. Total RNA was isolated from whole blood without T cell sorting. The sample consisted of blood. The chain is built from TRBV7-2 and TRBJ2-2. The sequence was collected from a human donor with ulcerative colitis or Crohn's disease, or a healthy co-twin of an affected twin (not recorded which). CDR3 amino acids: CASMAQNTGELFF.